This section outlines one TCR beta chain sequence together with its context. This clone was seen more than once but under ten times. The antigen this receptor binds is unknown. No base quality values were provided; no much bigger clone lies one nucleotide off. The intended sense of this specimen's time point label: less than five weeks on oral tofacitinib. In light of the paper, this sample's treatment or condition label describes: oral pan-JAK inhibitor, 5-10 mg twice daily. Lesional scalp punch biopsies and peripheral blood were obtained from alopecia areata patients. After PBMCs were isolated by density centrifugation and stained for CD3, CD4 and CD8, a FACSAria was used to sort CD4+ and CD8+ T cells. This entry is derived from a study of CD8+ T cells in alopecia areata (dated by TCRdb to the late 2010s). Describing the broader study: The treated patients took part in an open-label pilot trial in which moderate-to-severe alopecia areata was treated with oral tofacitinib at 5 to 10 mg twice daily. Tofacitinib was administered for 6 to 18 months, and 6 months of follow-up off drug were then conducted to assess delayed response and recurrence. Disease severity in treated patients was measured with the SALT score, which quantifies the percentage of affected scalp surface area. To study T cell clonal expansion in alopecia areata, the researchers applied high-throughput TCRbeta sequencing to both the C3H/HeJ mouse model and human patients. Scalp tissue and sorted CD4+ and CD8+ peripheral blood T cells from patchy and totalis/universalis alopecia areata patients and from healthy controls were covered by human TCRbeta sequencing. Tofacitinib-treated patients had biopsies at baseline and at 4 and 24 weeks of treatment, with a later scalp biopsy in several patients. Clonality in the scalp was compared among normal scalp (n=4), patchy alopecia areata scalp (n=8), and alopecia totalis/universalis scalp (n=8). The RNA source kit depended on sample type: the PAXgene miRNA kit for fixed scalp, the miRNeasy kit for PBMCs, and the RNeasy kit for mouse skin. TCRbeta CDR3 regions were amplified by immunoSEQ multiplex PCR with 35 Vbeta forward and 13 Jbeta reverse primers.

Receptor libraries were prepared by the immunoSEQ multiplex PCR assay. RNA was extracted from all samples and reverse transcribed into cDNA as template for TCR sequencing. SuperScript III was used for first-strand cDNA synthesis, primed with a 2:1 mix of oligo-dT and random hexamers. A synthetic immune receptor repertoire was used to assess amplification bias, and residual bias was removed computationally. Concerning the study's data processing: Raw reads were preprocessed to remove errors, and CDR3 was defined by IMGT conventions from the conserved cysteine to phenylalanine. Clonality was computed by normalizing Shannon entropy by log2 of the number of productive unique TCRs and subtracting the result from 1. Whether each scalp clone was CD4 or CD8 was inferred by checking scalp TCRbeta sequences against the CD4 and CD8 repertoires from sorted blood. As stored in TCRdb, this immuneACCESS dataset retains in-frame rearrangements with V and J assigned. A fraction of the clones does not appear; measured against another copy, unresolved V genes explain less than half of the discrepancy, and the remainder lacks a known reason. V and J calls and clone size are copied from that table; D and trimming were computed from the DNA. This sample lists approximately 170,000 clones; around 60% were detected once. Around 0.69% of the sample lies in the top ten.

The CDR3 measures 15 amino acids from cysteine to phenylalanine. Solely the CDR3 DNA is kept, with 45 bases framed from the first base. In the germline V gene (reference sequence), CDR1 corresponds to SEHNR and CDR2 to FQNEAQ. V and J are trimmed by 4 bases and 4 bases, and the gene matches miss 4 bases of the junction. Summary of the overall study and its limitations: Resident alphabeta T cells in normal human skin are also sequenced, complicating scalp TCR repertoire analysis, unlike mouse skin dominated by gammadelta T cells. Tofacitinib significantly lowered scalp clonality and the number of expanded CD8+ clones among the top 100 scalp clones. Shared TCR sequences between patients were less evident than in mice, which may be partly attributable to HLA diversity in the patient population. Many expanded lesional clones persisted in scalp and blood during tofacitinib treatment, which may partly explain relapse after stopping treatment. Because the treated cohort was small and had just a single nonresponder, larger studies are needed to establish links between baseline CD8+ expansion and response. Compared with normal scalp, lesional scalp, particularly in alopecia totalis/universalis, had higher clonality and more expanded CD8+ clones, which suggests antigenic drive.

Sequences were derived from CD4+ T cells sorted from blood, sampled at week 4, from a patient treated with tofacitinib. The rearranged chain carries TRBV7-9 and TRBJ2-3, with 11 bases matching TRBD1. This sequence originates from a human donor with alopecia areata. For the CDR3, the sequence is CASSSGQGASDTQYF. The sequence in DNA is TGTGCCAGCAGCTCCGGACAGGGGGCTTCAGATACGCAGTATTTT.